This T cell receptor (beta chain) came from a study of persistence of HIV-infected CD4 T cells. The stimulus was an HIV-1 Gag 15-mer peptide pool, roughly 1 ug/peptide/mL. Sorting of responding CD4+ T cells relied on upregulated CD40 ligand together with CD69. Donors had CD4+ T cell counts above 400 cells/uL and were CMV-seropositive. Germline CDR1 reads LNHDA; CDR2 reads SQIVND (reference sequence). The ends were cut back, 5 bases at V and 4 bases at J, with 16 bases in the middle. This CDR3 has 15 amino acids. Of note for this clone: Its antigen is still unknown.

The immunoSEQ assay was version 4, run in survey mode. Data came from immunoSEQ multiplex PCR; TCRdb stores just in-frame clones and leaves some out. The sample shows fewer than 35,000 clones, roughly 70% of them seen only once. This clonotype originated in an adult man with HIV who was CMV-seropositive. Source: CD4+ T cells sorted from PBMCs after approximately 19-hour stimulation, taken from a patient who received antiretroviral therapy. V gene TRBV19 combines with J gene TRBJ2-3, with a weak D call TRBD2 (6 bases). DNA for the CDR3: TGTGCCAGTAGTGCCTCCGGGGTAGCGGCAGATACGCAGTATTTT. This encodes CASSASGVAADTQYF.